Listed below are T cell receptor beta chains from one sample, sequenced in a study of cytotoxic CD8 clonotypes in ibrutinib-treated CLL. Assay: immunoSEQ multiplex PCR; the TCRdb copy retains only in-frame clones and omits some. The table records roughly 220,000 clones, approximately 75% of them present only once. The source material was PBMCs, sampled after 12 months of ibrutinib treatment. The receptors were sampled from a human donor with chronic lymphocytic leukemia. Both conserved end residues are trimmed from each CDR3.

v_call cdr3_aa
TRBV5-1 ASSVVAGDEKLF
TRBV19 ASKEQGAADTQY
TRBV5-8 ASSLVVGPQH
TRBV9 ASSDENLDEETQY
TRBV27 ASSLAGGVQGDTQY
TRBV29-1 SVELAGHNEQF
TRBV6-1 ASSLRVTIYGYT
TRBV5-1 ASSLAQASTDTQY
TRBV11-2 ASIRGTGGSTDTQY
TRBV5-1 ASSLKRTGEAF
TRBV15 ATSRDRGGSGALAKNIQY
TRBV10-3 AISEEGNEQF
TRBV6-6 ASGIGLAGTDTQY
TRBV27 ASRPSGSPGELF
TRBV5-5 ASSLLGENYGYT
TRBV6-5 ASSFSGASYEQY
TRBV6-4 ASSVWDWTEAF
TRBV5-1 ASSLGGYRSTEAF
TRBV12-1 ASSQGDSQVHEQY
TRBV2 ASSGVKTQY
TRBV5-1 ASSKGQAYNEQF
TRBV27 ASSLYPGVRGHQETQY
TRBV9 ASSVETGLTYEQY
TRBV10-3 AISEQQGDPNSPLH
TRBV4-1 ASSQERDTQY
TRBV7-3 ASSLIENTEAF
TRBV7-9 ASSLGGSVYGYT
TRBV5-1 ASSLGSLAGHQETQY
TRBV12-5 ASGLVPGELF
TRBV2 ASRGLAGLNEQF
TRBV5-5 ASRIAGNTDTQY
TRBV7-9 ASSLARAMNTGELF
TRBV23-1 ASSQYGPNNQPQH